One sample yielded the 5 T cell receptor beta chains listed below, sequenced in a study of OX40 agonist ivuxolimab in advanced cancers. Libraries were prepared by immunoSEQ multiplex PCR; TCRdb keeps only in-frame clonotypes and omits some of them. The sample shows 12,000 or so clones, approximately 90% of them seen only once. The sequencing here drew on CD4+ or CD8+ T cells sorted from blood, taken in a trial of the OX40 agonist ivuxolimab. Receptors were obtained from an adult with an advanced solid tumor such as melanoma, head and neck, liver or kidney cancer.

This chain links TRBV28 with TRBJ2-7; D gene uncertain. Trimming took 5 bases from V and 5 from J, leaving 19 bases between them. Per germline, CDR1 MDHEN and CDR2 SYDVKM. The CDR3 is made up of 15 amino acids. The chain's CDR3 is CASSPVTRQAHEQYF. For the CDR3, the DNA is TGTGCCAGCAGTCCCGTAACACGTCAAGCCCACGAGCAGTACTTC.

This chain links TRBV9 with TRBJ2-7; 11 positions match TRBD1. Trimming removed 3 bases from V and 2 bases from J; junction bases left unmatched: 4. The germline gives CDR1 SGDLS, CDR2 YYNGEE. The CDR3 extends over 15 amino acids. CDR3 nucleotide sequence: TGTGCCAGCAGCGCCTCGGGACAGGGGGCCTACGAGCAGTACTTC. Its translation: CASSASGQGAYEQYF.

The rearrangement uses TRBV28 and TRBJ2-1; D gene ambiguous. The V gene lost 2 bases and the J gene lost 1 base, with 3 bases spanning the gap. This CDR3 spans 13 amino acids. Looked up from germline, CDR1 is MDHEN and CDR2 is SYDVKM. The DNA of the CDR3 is TGTGCCAGCAGTTTACAGTCCTACAATGAGCAGTTCTTC. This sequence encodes CASSLQSYNEQFF.

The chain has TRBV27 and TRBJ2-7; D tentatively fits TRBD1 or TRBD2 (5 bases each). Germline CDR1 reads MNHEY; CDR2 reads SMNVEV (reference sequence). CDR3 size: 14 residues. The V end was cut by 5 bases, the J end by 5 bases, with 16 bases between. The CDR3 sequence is CASSPGSWGNEQYF. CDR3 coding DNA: TGTGCCAGCAGTCCTGGGAGTTGGGGGAACGAGCAGTACTTC.

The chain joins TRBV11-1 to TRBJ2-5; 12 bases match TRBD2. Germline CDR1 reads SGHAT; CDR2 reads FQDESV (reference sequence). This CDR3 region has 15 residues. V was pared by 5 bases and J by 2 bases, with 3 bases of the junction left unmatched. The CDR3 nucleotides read TGTGCCAGCAGCAGGACTAGCGGGGTACAAGAGACCCAGTACTTC. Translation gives CASSRTSGVQETQYF. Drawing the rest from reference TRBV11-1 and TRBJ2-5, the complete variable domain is EAEVAQSPRYKITEKSQAVAFWCDPISGHATLYWYRQILGQGPELLVQFQDESVVDDSQLPKDRFSAERLKGVDSTLKIQPAELGDSAMYLCASSRTSGVQETQYFGPGTRLLVL.